The clone carrying this T cell receptor (beta chain) appeared a few times. Its specificity is unknown. These data belong to a study of CD8 T cells in ankylosing spondylitis. Overall study findings and caveats: According to the report, clones linked to the disease were significantly enriched in matched synovial fluid samples taken from ankylosing spondylitis patients. Reactive arthritis synovial fluid and blood previously showed some of these motif variants.

The V segment lost 8 bases and the J segment 5 bases; nucleotides outside the gene matches: 4. Germline V lookup: CDR1 DFQATT, CDR2 SNEGSKA (reference sequence). The CDR3 extends over 11 amino acids. Quantitative molecular-barcoded 5'-RACE generated the TCR beta libraries. TCRdb redid the calling of the 5' RACE reads with MiXCR, one entry per CDR3 protein. The sample consists of around 150,000 distinct CDR3 sequences, 25% to 35% of them appearing once. This TCR was recovered from a male donor with ankylosing spondylitis. Sequencing input: synovial fluid, either unsorted or a sorted T cell fraction (not recorded which). The chain combines TRBV20-1 with TRBJ2-5; 8 bases match TRBD1. CDR3 region: CSSWTGETQYF. The CDR3 DNA reads TGCAGTTCTTGGACAGGGGAGACCCAGTACTTC.